This T cell receptor beta chain was sequenced in a study of blood T cell repertoires in COVID-19. Study details: COVID-19 samples collected from the United States, Italy and Spain covered acute and convalescent phases. PBMCs, B-cell-depleted T cells, or T cells provided the cDNA or gDNA that made up the material.

Per the original data handling: Estimation of nucleated cell counts was performed using reference gene primer amplification. Profiling relied on immunoSEQ multiplex PCR, and the TCRdb table lists in-frame clones only, not all of them. That table supplies the V and J calls and clone size; D and trimming were determined from the DNA. Of tens of thousands of clones in the sample, roughly 84% are singletons; the top ten hold 3.2%. CDR1 and CDR2 (germline): LNHDA, SQIVND (reference sequence). Trimming took 3 bases from V and 9 from J, leaving 18 bases between them. The CDR3 consists of 15 residues. Sequencing was done on a sample of peripheral blood. The sequence came from a man between 35 and 55 years old with acute or convalescent COVID-19. V is TRBV19 and J is TRBJ1-5, with a possible D match to TRBD1 (6 bases). CDR3 sequence: CASSMGRQATRPQHF. CDR3 sequence (DNA): TGTGCCAGTAGTATGGGCAGACAGGCGACGAGGCCCCAGCATTTT.